One sample yielded the 17 T cell receptor beta chains listed below, sequenced in a study of neoadjuvant anti-PD-1 for oral cavity cancer. Clones were read by immunoSEQ multiplex PCR, and TCRdb kept only the in-frame ones, dropping some. The sample records approximately 83,000 clones, 84% being singletons. This material consisted of PBMCs, taken before nivolumab (anti-PD-1) treatment. These TCRs come from a person aged 40-85 years with oral cavity squamous cell carcinoma.

V and J are TRBV6-1 and TRBJ2-3; D uncertain. Per germline, CDR1 MNHNS and CDR2 SASEGT. The V and J ends lost 6 bases and 7 bases respectively, with 11 bases between them. The length of the CDR3 is 12 residues. DNA of the CDR3: TGTGCCAGCAGCGGTGTCGGAAATACGCAGTATTTT. As protein: CASSGVGNTQYF.

This clone has only one observation. The chain couples TRBV7-9 to TRBJ1-2; D perhaps matches TRBD1 (5 bases). The CDR3 has 15 residues. Germline V gives CDR1 SEHNR, CDR2 FQNEAQ (reference sequence). Trimming stripped 0 bases from V and 2 bases from J, with 10 bases between. The chain's CDR3 is CASSLAGGSNYGYTF. CDR3 nucleotides: TGTGCCAGCAGCTTAGCCGGGGGTTCCAACTATGGCTACACCTTC.

This clone turned up a few times. An end of the junction differs from the germline gene, which may be a read error. The V call is TRBV27, the J call TRBJ1-1, with 9 positions matching TRBD1. The CDR3 is 11 amino acids. The germline V gene has CDR1 MNHEY and CDR2 SMNVEV (reference sequence). CDR3 in amino acids: CASKSGTGLSF. For the CDR3, the DNA is TGTGCCAGCAAATCCGGGACAGGGCTTTCCTTT.

The V gene is TRBV7-6, the J gene TRBJ2-1; TRBD1 matches 9 bases. Germline CDR1 SGHVS, CDR2 FNYEAQ. The length of the CDR3 is 15 residues. The V and J ends lost 5 bases and 5 bases, in that order; junction bases with no gene match: 7. CDR3 sequence: CASSVGTGQNNEQFF. DNA of the CDR3: TGTGCCAGCAGCGTCGGGACAGGGCAAAACAATGAGCAGTTCTTC.

The chain recombines TRBV7-9 with TRBJ2-3; D possibly corresponds to TRBD1 (6 bases). The CDR3 covers 14 residues. CDR1 and CDR2 from the germline V gene are SEHNR and FQNEAQ (reference sequence). The V gene lost 5 bases and the J gene lost 1 base, with 10 bases spanning the gap. Here the CDR3 DNA reads TGTGCCAGCAGCCGGGCAGGGGGCACAGATACGCAGTATTTT. Its translation is CASSRAGGTDTQYF.

In its sample, this clone was seen a few times. The rearrangement links TRBV7-9 to TRBJ1-4, with D possibly being TRBD1 (5 bases). V lost 1 base and J lost 11, with 14 bases in between. The CDR3 has 14 residues. Germline V CDR1 and CDR2: SEHNR, FQNEAQ (reference sequence). The CDR3 loop reads CASSLGGDSRKLFF. Here the CDR3 DNA reads TGTGCCAGCAGCTTAGGGGGCGACAGTAGGAAACTGTTTTTT.

The V and J genes are TRBV19 and TRBJ2-7; 9 bases are shared with TRBD2. Germline V gene data show CDR1 as LNHDA and CDR2 as SQIVND (reference sequence). The CDR3 totals 15 residues. With 4 bases clipped from V and 5 bases from J, the junction kept 9 bases outside the gene matches. DNA of the CDR3: TGTGCCAGTAGTACCACATGGACTAGCGCCAACGAGCAGTACTTC. As protein: CASSTTWTSANEQYF.

This CDR3 is CASSLVRQNTEAFF. The CDR3 coding sequence is TGTGCCAGCAGCTTAGTGCGCCAGAACACTGAAGCTTTCTTT. The rearrangement joins TRBV7-8 to TRBJ1-1, with D hard to call. Germline V gives CDR1 SGHVS, CDR2 FQNEAQ. The V and J ends lost 1 base and 1 base respectively, with 7 bases between them. This CDR3 comprises 14 residues.

This clone was seen a single time. The rearrangement joins TRBV7-3 to TRBJ2-3, with D unresolved. Trimming pared 1 base from V and 4 bases from J, leaving 9 bases between. The CDR3 runs to 14 residues. Germline-derived CDR1 and CDR2 are SGHTA and FQGTGA. The CDR3 sequence is CASSLNLPADTQYF. The CDR3 DNA is TGTGCCAGCAGCTTAAACCTCCCGGCAGATACGCAGTATTTT. Drawing the rest from reference TRBV7-3 and TRBJ2-3, the complete variable domain is GAGVSQTPSNKVTEKGKYVELRCDPISGHTALYWYRQSLGQGPEFLIYFQGTGAADDSGLPNDRFFAVRPEGSVSTLKIQRTERGDSAVYLCASSLNLPADTQYFGPGTRLTVL.

The chain uses TRBV29-1 and TRBJ2-5; a possible D gene is TRBD1 (5 bases). CDR1 and CDR2 from the germline V gene are SQVTM and ANQGSEA. With 2 bases removed from V and 7 bases from J, the gap between germline ends came to 8 bases. This CDR3 is 11 amino acids long. CDR3 amino acids: CSVEWGGTQYF. CDR3 DNA sequence: TGCAGCGTTGAATGGGGCGGGACCCAGTACTTC.

The genes are TRBV2 and TRBJ2-7; D is uncertain. V gave up 5 bases and J gave up 5 bases, with 10 bases separating them. The CDR3 loop spans 12 amino acids. CDR1 is SNHLY, CDR2 FYNNEI, per germline. CDR3 bases: TGTGCCAGCAGTCTAGTGGAACACGAGCAGTACTTC. Translating it yields CASSLVEHEQYF.

The V gene is TRBV27, the J gene TRBJ2-5; D might be TRBD1 (5 bases). The CDR3 runs to 13 residues. In germline, CDR1 is MNHEY, CDR2 SMNVEV (reference sequence). Trimming pared 5 bases from V and 4 bases from J, leaving 11 bases between. CDR3: CASSPNTGETQYF. In DNA form, the CDR3 reads TGTGCCAGCAGTCCAAACACAGGAGAGACCCAGTACTTC.

This rearrangement joins TRBV5-1 to TRBJ2-1; D call uncertain. The ends were cut back, 2 bases at V and 3 bases at J, with 9 bases in the middle. This CDR3 is 14 amino acids long. Per germline, CDR1 SGHRS and CDR2 YFSETQ. The CDR3 spells CASSLLVLYNEQFF. The CDR3 DNA is TGCGCCAGCAGCTTACTGGTCCTCTACAATGAGCAGTTCTTC.

V and J are TRBV6-6 and TRBJ1-2, with no clear D. Trimming left V 8 bases short and J 1 base short, with 17 bases between. The CDR3 covers 15 residues. From germline, CDR1 is MNHNY and CDR2 SVGAGI (reference sequence). The CDR3 loop reads CASGSSYLLNYGYTF. The CDR3 DNA sequence: TGTGCCAGCGGATCGTCCTACTTGCTTAACTATGGCTACACCTTC.

This chain uses TRBV6-6 with TRBJ1-2; the D gene is possibly TRBD1 (6 bases). V shed 6 bases and J shed 10 bases, with 12 bases lying between them. Germline V gene lookup returns CDR1 MNHNY and CDR2 SVGAGI (reference sequence). This CDR3 contains 11 residues. CDR3 in DNA: TGTGCCAGCAGGGTAAGACAGGACTACACCTTC. The encoded protein is CASRVRQDYTF.

The genes are TRBV2 and TRBJ2-7, with D perhaps TRBD2 (5 bases). Germline V gene sequence: CDR1 SNHLY, CDR2 FYNNEI. The CDR3 extends over 11 amino acids. The V end was cut by 0 bases, the J end by 11 bases, with 8 bases between. CDR3 bases: TGTGCCAGCAGTGAAGCGACGGAGGAGTACTTC. Its protein product is CASSEATEEYF.

This sequence joins TRBV2 and TRBJ2-3; 12 bases line up with TRBD2. Germline lookup yields CDR1 SNHLY and CDR2 FYNNEI. The CDR3 loop spans 15 amino acids. The junction had 4 bases not matched to a gene; V was cut back by 8 bases and J by 1 base. CDR3 sequence reads: CASVWTSGGTDTQYF. CDR3 nucleotide sequence: TGTGCCAGCGTCTGGACTAGCGGGGGCACAGATACGCAGTATTTT.